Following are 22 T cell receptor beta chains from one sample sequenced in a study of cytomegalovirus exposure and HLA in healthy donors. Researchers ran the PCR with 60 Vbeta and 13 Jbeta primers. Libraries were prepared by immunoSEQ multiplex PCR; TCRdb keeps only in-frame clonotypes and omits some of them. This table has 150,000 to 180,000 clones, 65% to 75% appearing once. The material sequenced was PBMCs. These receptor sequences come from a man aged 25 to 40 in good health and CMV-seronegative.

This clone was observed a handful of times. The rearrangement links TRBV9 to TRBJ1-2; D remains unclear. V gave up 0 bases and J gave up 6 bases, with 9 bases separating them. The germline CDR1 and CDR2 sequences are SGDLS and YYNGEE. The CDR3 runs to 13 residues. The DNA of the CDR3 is TGTGCCAGCAGCGTAGGGTCCGGGAATGGCTACACCTTC. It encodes CASSVGSGNGYTF.

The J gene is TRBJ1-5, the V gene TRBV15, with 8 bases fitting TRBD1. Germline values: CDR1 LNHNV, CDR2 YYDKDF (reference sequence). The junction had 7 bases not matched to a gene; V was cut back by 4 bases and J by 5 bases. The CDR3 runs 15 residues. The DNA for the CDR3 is TGTGCCACCAGCATTGACAGGGGTGTTCATCAGCCCCAGCATTTT. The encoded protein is CATSIDRGVHQPQHF.

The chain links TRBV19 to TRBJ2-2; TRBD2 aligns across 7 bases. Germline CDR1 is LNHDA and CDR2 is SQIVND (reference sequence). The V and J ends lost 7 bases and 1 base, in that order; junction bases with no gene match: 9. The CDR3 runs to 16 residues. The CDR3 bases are TGTGCCAGTAAGGCGGGAGCCAGTTTGAACACCGGGGAGCTGTTTTTT. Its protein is CASKAGASLNTGELFF.

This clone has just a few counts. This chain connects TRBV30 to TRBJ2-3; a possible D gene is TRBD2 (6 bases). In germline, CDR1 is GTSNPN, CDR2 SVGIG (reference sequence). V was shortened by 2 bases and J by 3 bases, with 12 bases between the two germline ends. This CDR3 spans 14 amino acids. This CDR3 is CAWSRQGGTDTQYF. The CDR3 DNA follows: TGTGCCTGGAGTAGGCAGGGAGGAACAGATACGCAGTATTTT.

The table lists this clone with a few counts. CDR3 loop: CASSQDPTSGTQYF. CDR3 sequence (DNA): TGTGCCAGCAGCCAAGATCCCACTAGCGGTACGCAGTATTTT. The chain employs TRBV4-2 and TRBJ2-3; 8 bases map to TRBD2. V trimming: 0 bases; J trimming: 8 bases; junction bases outside the gene matches: 4. CDR1 is LGHNA and CDR2 is YNFKEQ in the germline V gene. The CDR3 runs to 14 residues.

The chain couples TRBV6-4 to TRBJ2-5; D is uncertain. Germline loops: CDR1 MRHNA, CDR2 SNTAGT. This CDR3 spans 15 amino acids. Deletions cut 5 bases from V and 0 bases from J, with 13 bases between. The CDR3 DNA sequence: TGTGCCAGCAGTATAACGGGTACTGACCAAGAGACCCAGTACTTC. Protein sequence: CASSITGTDQETQYF.

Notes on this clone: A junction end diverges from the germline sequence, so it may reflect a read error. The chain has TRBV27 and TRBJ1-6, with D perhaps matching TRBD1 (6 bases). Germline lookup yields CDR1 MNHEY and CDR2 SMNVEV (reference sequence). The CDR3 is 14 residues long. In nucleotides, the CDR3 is TGTGCCAGCAGACTAGACAGGACGGGGTCACCCCTCAACTTT. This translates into CASRLDRTGSPLNF.

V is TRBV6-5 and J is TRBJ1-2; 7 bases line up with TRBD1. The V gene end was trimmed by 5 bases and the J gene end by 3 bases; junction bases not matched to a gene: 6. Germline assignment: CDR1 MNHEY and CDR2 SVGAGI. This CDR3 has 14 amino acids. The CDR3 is CASSRGQLDYGYTF. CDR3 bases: TGTGCCAGCAGTCGGGGACAGTTGGACTATGGCTACACCTTC.

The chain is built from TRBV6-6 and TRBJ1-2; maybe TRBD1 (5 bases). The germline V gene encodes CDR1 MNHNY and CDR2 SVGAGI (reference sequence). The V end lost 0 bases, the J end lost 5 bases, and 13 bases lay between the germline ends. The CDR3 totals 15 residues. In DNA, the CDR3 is TGTGCCAGCAGTTACTCGACGGCACAGGATTATGGCTACACCTTC. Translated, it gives CASSYSTAQDYGYTF.

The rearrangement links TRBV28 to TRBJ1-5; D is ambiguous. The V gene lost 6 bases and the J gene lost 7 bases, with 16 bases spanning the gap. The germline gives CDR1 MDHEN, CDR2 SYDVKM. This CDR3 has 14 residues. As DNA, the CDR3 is TGTGCCAGCAGCCGGGGAAGGGTTGGGCAGCCCCAGCATTTT. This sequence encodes CASSRGRVGQPQHF.

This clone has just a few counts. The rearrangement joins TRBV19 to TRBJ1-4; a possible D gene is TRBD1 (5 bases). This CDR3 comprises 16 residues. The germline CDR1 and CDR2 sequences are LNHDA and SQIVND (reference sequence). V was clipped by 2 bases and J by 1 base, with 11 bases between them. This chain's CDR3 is CASSIPQGGTNEKLFF. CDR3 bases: TGTGCCAGTAGTATACCGCAGGGAGGAACTAATGAAAAACTGTTTTTT.

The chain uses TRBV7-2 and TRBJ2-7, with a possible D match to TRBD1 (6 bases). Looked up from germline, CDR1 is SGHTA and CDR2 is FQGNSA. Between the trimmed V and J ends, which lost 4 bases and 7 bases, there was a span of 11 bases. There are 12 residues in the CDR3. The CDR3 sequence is CASSYRVGEQYF. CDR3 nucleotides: TGTGCCAGCAGCTACAGGGTGGGGGAGCAGTACTTC.

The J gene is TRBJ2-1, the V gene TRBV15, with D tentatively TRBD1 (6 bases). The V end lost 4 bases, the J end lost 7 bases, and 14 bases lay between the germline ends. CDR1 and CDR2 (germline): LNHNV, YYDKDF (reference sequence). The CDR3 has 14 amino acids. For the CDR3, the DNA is TGTGCCACCAGCACATACCAGGGGACGAATGAGCAGTTCTTC. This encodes CATSTYQGTNEQFF.

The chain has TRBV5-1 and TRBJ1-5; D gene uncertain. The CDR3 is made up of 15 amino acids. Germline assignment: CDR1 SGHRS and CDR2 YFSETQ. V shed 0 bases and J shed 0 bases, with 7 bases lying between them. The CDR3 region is CASSLDGYSNQPQHF. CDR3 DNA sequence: TGCGCCAGCAGCTTGGACGGGTATAGCAATCAGCCCCAGCATTTT.

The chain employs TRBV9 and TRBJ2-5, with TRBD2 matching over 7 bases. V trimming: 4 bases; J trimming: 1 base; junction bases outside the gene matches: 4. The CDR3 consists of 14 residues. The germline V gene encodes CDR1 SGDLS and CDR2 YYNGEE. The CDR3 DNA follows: TGTGCCAGCAGCACCAGCGGGACCCAAGAGACCCAGTACTTC. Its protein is CASSTSGTQETQYF. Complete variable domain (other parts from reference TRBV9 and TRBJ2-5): DSGVTQTPKHLITATGQRVTLRCSPRSGDLSVYWYQQSLDQGLQFLIQYYNGEERAKGNILERFSAQQFPDLHSELNLSSLELGDSALYFCASSTSGTQETQYFGPGTRLLVL.

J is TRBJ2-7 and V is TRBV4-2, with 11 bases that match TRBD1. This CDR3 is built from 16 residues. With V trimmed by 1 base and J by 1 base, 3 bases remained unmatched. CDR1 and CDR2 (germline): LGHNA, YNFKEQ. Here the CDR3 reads CASSQVGTGGSYEQYF. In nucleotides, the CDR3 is TGTGCCAGCAGCCAAGTGGGGACAGGGGGATCCTACGAGCAGTACTTC.

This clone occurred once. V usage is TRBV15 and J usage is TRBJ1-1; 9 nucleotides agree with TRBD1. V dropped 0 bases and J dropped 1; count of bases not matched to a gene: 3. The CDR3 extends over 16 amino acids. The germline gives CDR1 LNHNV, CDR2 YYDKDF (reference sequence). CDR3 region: CATSRDMGQGNTEAFF. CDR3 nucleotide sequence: TGTGCCACCAGCAGAGATATGGGACAGGGGAACACTGAAGCTTTCTTT.

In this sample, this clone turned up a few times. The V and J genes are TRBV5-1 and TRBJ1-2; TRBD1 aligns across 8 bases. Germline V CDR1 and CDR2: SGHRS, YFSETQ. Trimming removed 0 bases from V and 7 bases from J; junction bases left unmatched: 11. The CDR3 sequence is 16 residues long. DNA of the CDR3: TGCGCCAGCAGCTTGGCTGGACAGGGTCGATCAGGTGGCTACACCTTC. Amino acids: CASSLAGQGRSGGYTF.

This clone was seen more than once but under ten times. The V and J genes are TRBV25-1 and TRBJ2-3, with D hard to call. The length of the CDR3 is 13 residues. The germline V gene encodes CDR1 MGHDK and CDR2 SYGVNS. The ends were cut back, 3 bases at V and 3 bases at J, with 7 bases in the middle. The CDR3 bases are TGTGCCAGCAGTGACCACTCAACAGATACGCAGTATTTT. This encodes CASSDHSTDTQYF.

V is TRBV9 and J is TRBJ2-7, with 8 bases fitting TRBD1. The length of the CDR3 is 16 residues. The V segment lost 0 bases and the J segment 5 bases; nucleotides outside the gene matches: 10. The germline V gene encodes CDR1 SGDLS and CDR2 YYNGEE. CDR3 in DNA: TGTGCCAGCAGCGTAGGGGCGAGCGACAGGGGCCACGAGCAGTACTTC. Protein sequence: CASSVGASDRGHEQYF.

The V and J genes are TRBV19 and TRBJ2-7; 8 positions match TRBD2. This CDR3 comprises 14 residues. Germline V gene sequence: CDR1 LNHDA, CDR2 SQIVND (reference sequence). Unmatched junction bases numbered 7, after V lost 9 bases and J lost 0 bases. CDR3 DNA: TGTGCCAGCCGGATTCGGGGGGGCTCCTACGAGCAGTACTTC. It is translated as CASRIRGGSYEQYF.

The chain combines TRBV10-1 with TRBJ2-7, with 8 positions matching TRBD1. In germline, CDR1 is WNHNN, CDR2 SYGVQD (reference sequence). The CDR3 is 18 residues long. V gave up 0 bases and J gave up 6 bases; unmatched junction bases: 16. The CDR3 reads CASSESRAGGVVQGEQYF. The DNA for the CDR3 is TGCGCCAGCAGTGAGTCGAGAGCAGGGGGCGTCGTCCAAGGCGAGCAGTACTTC.